The present T cell receptor (beta chain) was sequenced within a study of T cells in women clearing cervical HPV infection. For the study at large: Case blood drawn at lesion detection; control blood after infection cleared.

Some clones are missing from TCRdb's copy, which holds only in-frame ones; the method was immunoSEQ multiplex PCR. In total, the table holds around 35,000 clones. Germline V gene sequence: CDR1 MNHEY, CDR2 SMNVEV (reference sequence). Trimming cost V 1 base and J 5 bases, with 14 bases left between them. CDR3 size: 15 residues. With regard to this clone: The CDR3 is cut off 3 residues early in the read; its end comes from the germline J gene.

The receptor was derived from a woman between 18 and 70 years old with a cervical HPV16 infection that either progressed to CIN3+ or cleared (not recorded which). Sequencing used blood buffy coat. This sequence joins TRBV27 and TRBJ2-5; D possibly corresponds to TRBD2 (5 bases). The DNA read from the CDR3 is TGTGCCAGCAGTTTATTAGGCGGGCCAGAGGAGACC. Translation: CASSLLGGPEET. The CDR3 reads in full as CASSLLGGPEETQYF.